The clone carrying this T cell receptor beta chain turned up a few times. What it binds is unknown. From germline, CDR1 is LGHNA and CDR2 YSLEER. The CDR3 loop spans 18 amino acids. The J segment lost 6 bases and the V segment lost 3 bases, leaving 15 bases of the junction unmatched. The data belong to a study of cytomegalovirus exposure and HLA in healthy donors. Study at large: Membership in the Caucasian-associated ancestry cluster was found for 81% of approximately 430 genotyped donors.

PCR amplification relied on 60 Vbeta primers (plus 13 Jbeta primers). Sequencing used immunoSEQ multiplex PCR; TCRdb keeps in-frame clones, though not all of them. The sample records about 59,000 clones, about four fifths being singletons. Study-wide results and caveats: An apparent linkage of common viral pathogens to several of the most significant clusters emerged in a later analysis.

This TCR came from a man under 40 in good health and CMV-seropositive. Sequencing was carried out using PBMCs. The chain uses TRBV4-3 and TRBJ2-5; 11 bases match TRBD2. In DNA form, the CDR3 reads TGCGCCAGCAGCCAGTCTCAACATCTAGCGGGGGGCGATAAGACCCAGTACTTC. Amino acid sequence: CASSQSQHLAGGDKTQYF.